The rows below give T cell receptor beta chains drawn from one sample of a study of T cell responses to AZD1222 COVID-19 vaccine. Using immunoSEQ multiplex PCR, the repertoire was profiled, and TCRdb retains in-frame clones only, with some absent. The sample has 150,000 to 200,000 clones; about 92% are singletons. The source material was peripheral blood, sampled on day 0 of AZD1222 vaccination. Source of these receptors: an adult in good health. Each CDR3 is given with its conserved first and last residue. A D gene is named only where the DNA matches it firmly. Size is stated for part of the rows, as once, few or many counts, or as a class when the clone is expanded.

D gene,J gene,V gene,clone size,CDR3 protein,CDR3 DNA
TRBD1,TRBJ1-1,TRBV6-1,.,CASSDRDRYGTEAFF,TGTGCCAGCAGTGACCGGGACAGGTATGGTACTGAAGCTTTCTTT
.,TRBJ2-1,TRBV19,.,CASIQGRMFF,TGTGCCAGTATCCAGGGGAGGATGTTCTTC
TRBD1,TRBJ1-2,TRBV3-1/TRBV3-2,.,CASSQGQGSTGYTF,TGTGCCAGCAGCCAAGGACAGGGGTCGACGGGCTACACCTTC
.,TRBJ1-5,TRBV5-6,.,CASTKTSTPNQPQHF,TGTGCCAGCACCAAAACCTCGACACCTAATCAGCCCCAGCATTTT
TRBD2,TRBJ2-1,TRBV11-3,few,CASSQMSGATYNEQFF,TGTGCCAGCAGCCAAATGAGCGGGGCCACCTACAATGAGCAGTTCTTC
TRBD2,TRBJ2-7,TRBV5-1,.,CASSSGLAGYEQYF,TGCGCCAGCAGCTCGGGACTAGCGGGCTACGAGCAGTACTTC
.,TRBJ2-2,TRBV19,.,CASSKVTGELFF,TGTGCCAGTAGTAAGGTGACCGGGGAGCTGTTTTTT
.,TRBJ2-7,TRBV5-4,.,CASSQPYEQYF,TGTGCCAGCAGCCAACCCTACGAGCAGTACTTC
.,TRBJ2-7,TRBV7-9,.,CASRHGGEQYF,TGTGCCAGCAGGCATGGGGGCGAGCAGTACTTC
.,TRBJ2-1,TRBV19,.,CASSIVGTSFNEQFF,TGTGCCAGTAGTATTGTCGGTACAAGTTTCAATGAGCAGTTCTTC
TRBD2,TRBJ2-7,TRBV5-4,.,CASSPSTSESSYEQYF,TGTGCCAGCAGCCCATCGACTAGCGAAAGCTCCTACGAGCAGTACTTC
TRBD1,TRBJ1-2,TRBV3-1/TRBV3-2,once,CASSQSPGGESGYTF,TGTGCCAGCAGCCAATCACCAGGGGGCGAAAGTGGCTACACCTTC
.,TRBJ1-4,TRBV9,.,CASTSGGATNEKLFF,TGTGCCAGCACCTCGGGGGGTGCAACTAATGAAAAACTGTTTTTT
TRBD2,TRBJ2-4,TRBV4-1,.,CASSLGGLAGEGAKNIQYF,TGCGCCAGCAGCCTCGGGGGACTAGCGGGAGAAGGAGCCAAAAACATTCAGTACTTC
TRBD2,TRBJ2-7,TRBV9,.,CASSVAGLGPDEQYF,TGTGCCAGCAGCGTAGCGGGACTAGGTCCTGACGAGCAGTACTTC
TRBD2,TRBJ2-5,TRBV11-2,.,CASSPLAGGGTQYF,TGTGCCAGCAGCCCACTAGCGGGAGGGGGGACCCAGTACTTC
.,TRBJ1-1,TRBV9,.,CASSRGPNTEAFF,TGTGCCAGTAGCAGGGGTCCCAACACTGAAGCTTTCTTT
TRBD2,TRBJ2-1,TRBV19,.,CASSLASGHNEQFF,TGTGCCAGTTCTTTGGCTAGCGGTCACAATGAGCAGTTCTTC
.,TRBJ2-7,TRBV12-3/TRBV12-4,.,CASTVFRASEQYF,TGTGCCAGCACCGTGTTCAGGGCCAGCGAGCAGTACTTC
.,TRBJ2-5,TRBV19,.,CASSVGTLQETQYF,TGTGCCAGTAGCGTGGGTACTCTCCAAGAGACCCAGTACTTC
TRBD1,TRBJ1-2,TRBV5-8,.,CASSFRTGRNGYTF,TGTGCCAGCAGCTTTCGGACAGGAAGGAATGGCTACACCTTC
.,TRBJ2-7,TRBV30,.,CAWSPGGDLEQYF,TGTGCCTGGAGTCCTGGGGGAGATCTCGAGCAGTACTTC
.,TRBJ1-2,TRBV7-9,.,CASSLVAGGADYGYTF,TGTGCCAGCAGCTTAGTCGCTGGGGGTGCGGACTATGGCTACACCTTC
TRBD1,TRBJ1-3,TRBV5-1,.,CASRPQGQGAVSGNTIYF,TGCGCCAGCCGACCACAAGGACAGGGGGCTGTCTCTGGAAACACCATATATTTT